One sample yielded the 23 T cell receptor beta chains listed below, sequenced in a study of Tregs in tolerant kidney transplant recipients. Generated by immunoSEQ multiplex PCR, the TCRdb table keeps only in-frame clones and is missing some. Counted here are about 240,000 clones, about 80% occurring once; the ten biggest clones make up less than 0.75%. Input material: CD4+ T cells from blood. These receptors came from a human donor in good health.

V gene TRBV9 combines with J gene TRBJ2-2; TRBD2 matches 10 bases. With 5 bases clipped from V and 1 base from J, the junction kept 5 bases outside the gene matches. In germline, CDR1 is SGDLS, CDR2 YYNGEE. The CDR3 has 16 residues. CDR3 sequence: CASSTPSGRNTGELFF. The DNA of the CDR3 is TGTGCCAGCAGTACCCCTAGCGGGAGGAACACCGGGGAGCTGTTTTTT.

This sequence joins TRBV19 and TRBJ2-1; D possibly corresponds to TRBD2 (6 bases). The V gene lost 3 bases and the J gene lost 6 bases, with 15 bases spanning the gap. From germline, CDR1 is LNHDA and CDR2 SQIVND (reference sequence). The CDR3 spans 15 residues. CDR3 loop: CASSMGERGGNEQFF. CDR3 DNA: TGTGCCAGTAGTATGGGGGAGAGGGGAGGCAATGAGCAGTTCTTC.

This chain joins TRBV15 and TRBJ2-2, with 7 bases lining up with TRBD1. The trim removed 4 bases at V and 3 bases at J, leaving 2 bases unmatched. Germline V CDR1 and CDR2: LNHNV, YYDKDF (reference sequence). CDR3 size: 14 residues. The CDR3 region has the DNA TGTGCCACCAGCACCGGGACAGACACCGGGGAGCTGTTTTTT. Translating it yields CATSTGTDTGELFF.

V usage is TRBV9 and J usage is TRBJ2-2, with D maybe TRBD2 (5 bases). Per the germline V gene, CDR1 is SGDLS and CDR2 is YYNGEE. The CDR3 is made up of 16 amino acids. V lost 4 bases, J lost 1 base, and 14 bases lay in between. The CDR3: CASSLFGAVNTGELFF. CDR3 nucleotides: TGTGCCAGCAGCCTCTTCGGAGCGGTGAACACCGGGGAGCTGTTTTTT.

This rearrangement joins TRBV18 to TRBJ1-2; D is unresolved. The germline V gene has CDR1 KGHSH and CDR2 LQKENI. The length of the CDR3 is 13 residues. V lost 2 bases and J lost 6, with 10 bases in between. CDR3 nucleotides: TGTGCCAGCTCACCAGGAATGAGGGATGGCTACACCTTC. Translation gives CASSPGMRDGYTF.

The rearrangement joins TRBV30 to TRBJ2-1; unclear D gene. CDR1 and CDR2 (germline): GTSNPN, SVGIG (reference sequence). The germline V and J ends were trimmed by 0 bases and 6 bases, with 6 bases remaining between them. The CDR3 sequence is 12 residues long. DNA for the CDR3: TGTGCCTGGAGTGTAGCCTTCAATGAGCAGTTCTTC. Its protein product is CAWSVAFNEQFF.

The V and J genes are TRBV9 and TRBJ2-3; the match to TRBD2 covers 15 bases. V lost 4 bases to trimming and J lost 5 bases; unmatched junction nucleotides: 8. The CDR3 spans 17 residues. The germline gives CDR1 SGDLS, CDR2 YYNGEE. The CDR3 DNA follows: TGTGCCAGCAGCATCGGACTAGCGGGAGGGCGTGTAGATACGCAGTATTTT. Translation gives CASSIGLAGGRVDTQYF.

CDR3 in DNA: TGCGCCAGCAGCCAAGGAACTCTCGGCAGGGCAGGGGACAGATTTGGCTACACCTTC. Translation: CASSQGTLGRAGDRFGYTF. The chain has TRBV4-1 and TRBJ1-2, with TRBD1 matching over 7 bases. The CDR3 runs to 19 residues. Germline V gives CDR1 MGHRA, CDR2 YSYEKL. The V segment lost 1 base and the J segment 7 bases; nucleotides outside the gene matches: 21.

V and J are TRBV18 and TRBJ1-1; the D gene is possibly TRBD1 (5 bases). CDR1 and CDR2 (germline): KGHSH, LQKENI. The CDR3 runs to 15 residues. Trimming took 2 bases from V and 6 from J, leaving 16 bases between them. CDR3 region: CASSPAGGGDSEAFF. CDR3 nucleotides: TGTGCCAGCTCACCAGCCGGGGGGGGTGACTCTGAAGCTTTCTTT.

V usage is TRBV18 and J usage is TRBJ2-7; 9 bases agree with TRBD2. Trimming at V came to 0 bases and at J to 0 bases, leaving 3 bases not matched to a gene. In germline, CDR1 is KGHSH, CDR2 LQKENI. The CDR3 contains 16 residues. The CDR3 spells CASSPPTSGGSYEQYF. The CDR3 region has the DNA TGTGCCAGCTCACCACCGACTAGCGGTGGCTCCTACGAGCAGTACTTC.

This rearrangement joins TRBV2 to TRBJ1-1; the D gene is possibly TRBD1 (6 bases). Germline-derived CDR1 and CDR2 are SNHLY and FYNNEI. V lost 7 bases, J lost 5 bases, and 17 bases lay in between. This CDR3 comprises 14 residues. CDR3 residues: CASKGQRANTEAFF. CDR3 bases: TGTGCCAGCAAAGGACAGCGGGCGAATACTGAAGCTTTCTTT.

The rearrangement joins TRBV5-1 to TRBJ1-1, with 7 bases lining up with TRBD1. The trim removed 0 bases at V and 5 bases at J, leaving 7 bases unmatched. This CDR3 has 15 amino acids. Looked up from germline, CDR1 is SGHRS and CDR2 is YFSETQ. CDR3 amino acids: CASSLDRGGGTEAFF. DNA of the CDR3: TGCGCCAGCAGCTTGGACAGGGGAGGCGGGACTGAAGCTTTCTTT.

The chain employs TRBV5-1 and TRBJ2-1, with a tentative D call TRBD2 (5 bases). V lost 2 bases, J lost 2 bases, and 8 bases lay in between. This CDR3 has 14 amino acids. Germline V gene sequence: CDR1 SGHRS, CDR2 YFSETQ. The CDR3 DNA sequence: TGCGCCAGCAGCTTCAGCGGTCCCTACAATGAGCAGTTCTTC. Protein: CASSFSGPYNEQFF.

This rearrangement joins TRBV18 to TRBJ2-2; possibly TRBD2 for D (6 bases). CDR1 is KGHSH, CDR2 LQKENI, per germline. V was shortened by 5 bases and J by 0 bases, with 16 bases between the two germline ends. The CDR3 length is 17 residues. The DNA for the CDR3 is TGTGCCAGCTCATCCAAGGGGCGGGGCGCGAACACCGGGGAGCTGTTTTTT. Encoded protein: CASSSKGRGANTGELFF.

Ten or more counts support this clone. The chain joins TRBV2 to TRBJ2-7; 7 nucleotides match TRBD1. V lost 1 base to trimming and J lost 3 bases; unmatched junction nucleotides: 12. Germline lookup yields CDR1 SNHLY and CDR2 FYNNEI. This CDR3 has 17 amino acids. Here the CDR3 reads CASSEVYTGQLGYEQYF. CDR3 in DNA: TGTGCCAGCAGTGAAGTCTATACGGGACAGCTGGGCTACGAGCAGTACTTC.

This sequence joins TRBV6-5 and TRBJ2-5; TRBD2 matches 8 bases. CDR1 is MNHEY and CDR2 is SVGAGI in the germline V gene. The junction had 10 bases not matched to a gene; V was cut back by 0 bases and J by 7 bases. The CDR3 length is 16 residues. CDR3 protein: CASSYSTSGSRGTQYF. Written as DNA, the CDR3 is TGTGCCAGCAGTTACTCAACTAGCGGTTCCAGGGGGACCCAGTACTTC.

The V gene is TRBV4-1, the J gene TRBJ2-5; 13 bases fit TRBD2. The CDR3 loop spans 16 amino acids. V lost 4 bases and J lost 4; bases outside the gene matches: 6. Per germline, CDR1 MGHRA and CDR2 YSYEKL. The CDR3 coding sequence is TGCGCCAGCAGCCGTACACTAGCGGGAGGGTCAGAGACCCAGTACTTC. This translates into CASSRTLAGGSETQYF.

This clone came up a few times. This sequence joins TRBV7-8 and TRBJ2-2; 9 positions match TRBD2. Per germline, CDR1 SGHVS and CDR2 FQNEAQ. V dropped 5 bases and J dropped 6; count of bases not matched to a gene: 4. The CDR3 is 14 amino acids. CDR3 coding DNA: TGTGCCAGCAGCCAGAGACTAGCGGCCGGGGAGCTGTTTTTT. It yields the protein CASSQRLAAGELFF.

This chain connects TRBV14 to TRBJ1-2, with D possibly TRBD1 on 6 matching bases. Per the germline V gene, CDR1 is SGHDN and CDR2 is FVKESK. There are 14 residues in the CDR3. V lost 4 bases, J lost 6 bases, and 15 bases lay in between. CDR3 nucleotides: TGTGCCAGCAGCCCTCTGACAGGCTATAATGGCTACACCTTC. This codes for CASSPLTGYNGYTF.

The V call is TRBV4-2, the J call TRBJ2-1; D is ambiguous. V dropped 0 bases and J dropped 8 bases, with 8 bases sitting between them. CDR3 length equals 13 residues. The germline V gene has CDR1 LGHNA and CDR2 YNFKEQ. In nucleotides, the CDR3 is TGTGCCAGCAGCCAAGATGTAGGAGATGAGCAGTTCTTC. Protein sequence: CASSQDVGDEQFF.

The chain employs TRBV5-1 and TRBJ1-1, with 8 bases lining up with TRBD1. After removal of 4 bases from V and 5 bases from J, the junction contained 7 bases not matched to a gene. Looked up from germline, CDR1 is SGHRS and CDR2 is YFSETQ. This CDR3 is 14 amino acids long. This CDR3 reads CASSPDRGGTEAFF. CDR3 in DNA: TGCGCCAGCAGCCCCGACAGGGGAGGGACTGAAGCTTTCTTT.

This clone occurred once. The V call is TRBV19, the J call TRBJ2-3; 10 nucleotides align to TRBD2. V lost 11 bases, J lost 5 bases, and 4 bases stayed unmatched. The germline V gene encodes CDR1 LNHDA and CDR2 SQIVND (reference sequence). The CDR3 is made up of 12 amino acids. CDR3 sequence (DNA): TGTGCCTCAGCGGGAGGGCAAGATACGCAGTATTTT. Residues: CASAGGQDTQYF.

The genes are TRBV7-8 and TRBJ1-5; 10 positions match TRBD1. Germline V gene data show CDR1 as SGHVS and CDR2 as FQNEAQ. Unmatched junction bases numbered 3, after V lost 5 bases and J lost 5 bases. This CDR3 is 14 amino acids long. The CDR3 loop is CASSRGTGDQPQHF. For the CDR3, the DNA is TGTGCCAGCAGCAGGGGGACAGGGGATCAGCCCCAGCATTTT.